The 22 T cell receptor beta chains presented below share a single source sample, sequenced in a study of blood T cell repertoires in COVID-19. Clones were sequenced by immunoSEQ multiplex PCR, and TCRdb holds only the in-frame ones, with some missing. Here the sample spans 7,500 to 8,500 clones, 73% being singletons. The sequenced sample was peripheral blood. The source of these receptors is a human donor in a cohort sampled during active COVID-19.

This clone was seen more than once but under ten times. This chain links TRBV4-1 with TRBJ2-7; 7 nucleotides agree with TRBD1. The CDR3 is 14 amino acids. The junction had 10 bases not matched to a gene; V was cut back by 4 bases and J by 7 bases. CDR1 and CDR2 (germline): MGHRA, YSYEKL. CDR3 sequence: CASSLRQGSGEQYF. CDR3 DNA: TGCGCCAGCAGCCTTCGACAGGGATCGGGTGAGCAGTACTTC.

The CDR3 bases are TGCGCCAGCAGCTTGGTTGGGGACAGGGAAGACGAGCAGTACTTC. Amino acids: CASSLVGDREDEQYF. The V call is TRBV5-1, the J call TRBJ2-7; 9 nucleotides line up with TRBD1. Germline trimming cut 0 bases from V and 5 bases from J; bases unmatched to any gene: 6. Germline CDR1 is SGHRS and CDR2 is YFSETQ. The length of the CDR3 is 15 residues.

J is TRBJ2-6 and V is TRBV2; maybe TRBD2 (5 bases). V was shortened by 3 bases and J by 2 bases, with 8 bases between the two germline ends. This CDR3 comprises 15 residues. CDR1 and CDR2 from the germline V gene are SNHLY and FYNNEI. CDR3 sequence (DNA): TGTGCCAGCAGTGAGCCCGGGGCTGGGGCCAACGTCCTGACTTTC. It is translated as CASSEPGAGANVLTF.

The rearrangement uses TRBV5-1 and TRBJ2-5, with 7 nucleotides matching TRBD1. V was clipped by 0 bases and J by 1 base; unmatched bases: 0. The CDR3 totals 14 residues. The germline V gene encodes CDR1 SGHRS and CDR2 YFSETQ. This CDR3 is CASSLGQGQETQYF. The CDR3 DNA is TGCGCCAGCAGCTTGGGACAGGGCCAAGAGACCCAGTACTTC.

This clone showed up just once. The CDR3, as DNA: TGCGCCAGCAGCTCGGAGGCAGGGGGTGGCTACACCTTC. Translated, it gives CASSSEAGGGYTF. The chain combines TRBV5-1 with TRBJ1-2, with 7 bases matching TRBD1. The CDR3 runs 13 residues. The germline V gene encodes CDR1 SGHRS and CDR2 YFSETQ. The junction had 6 bases not matched to a gene; V was cut back by 3 bases and J by 7 bases.

The chain joins TRBV28 to TRBJ2-1; TRBD2 matches 13 bases. CDR3 length: 17 amino acids. V lost 5 bases, J lost 3 bases, and 7 bases stayed unmatched. From germline, CDR1 is MDHEN and CDR2 SYDVKM. The CDR3 loop is CASSETGLAGNYNEQFF. In DNA, the CDR3 is TGTGCCAGCAGTGAAACGGGACTAGCGGGGAACTACAATGAGCAGTTCTTC.

The V call is TRBV7-2, the J call TRBJ2-1; TRBD2 is a possible D gene (5 bases). Germline-derived CDR1 and CDR2 are SGHTA and FQGNSA. The V end lost 2 bases, the J end lost 4 bases, and 6 bases lay between the germline ends. This CDR3 has 13 residues. CDR3 in DNA: TGTGCCAGCAGCTTATGGGAGTACAATGAGCAGTTCTTC. The encoded protein is CASSLWEYNEQFF.

This clone has a handful of counts. This chain links TRBV5-6 with TRBJ2-1, with D uncertain. There are 15 residues in the CDR3. Germline CDR1 is SGHDT and CDR2 is YYEEEE. Deletions cut 7 bases from V and 9 bases from J, with 23 bases between. The CDR3, as DNA: TGTGCCAGCCTCCCTCCCGGGTCCCTCCGCGGTGAGCAGTTCTTC. Its translation is CASLPPGSLRGEQFF. Together with reference TRBV5-6 and TRBJ2-1, the CDR3 gives the full variable domain: DAGVTQSPTHLIKTRGQQVTLRCSPKSGHDTVSWYQQALGQGPQFIFQYYEEEERQRGNFPDRFSGHQFPNYSSELNVNALLLGDSALYLCASLPPGSLRGEQFFGPGTRLTVL.

The chain has TRBV9 and TRBJ2-2; 13 nucleotides line up with TRBD2. The V gene's germline CDR1 is SGDLS and CDR2 YYNGEE. V was clipped by 0 bases and J by 0 bases; unmatched bases: 8. This CDR3 has 20 amino acids. DNA for the CDR3: TGTGCCAGCAGCGTAGGGACTAGCGGGAGCGATGCAGCGAACACCGGGGAGCTGTTTTTT. As protein: CASSVGTSGSDAANTGELFF.

The rearrangement uses TRBV27 and TRBJ2-1, with 8 bases that match TRBD2. J gave up 9 bases and V 3 bases, and 13 bases lay outside the gene matches. From germline, CDR1 is MNHEY and CDR2 SMNVEV (reference sequence). This CDR3 spans 16 amino acids. The CDR3 loop reads CASSFGTRLVAREQFF. The DNA of the CDR3 is TGTGCCAGCAGTTTCGGGACTAGATTGGTAGCCCGTGAGCAGTTCTTC.

The chain employs TRBV7-9 and TRBJ2-3; perhaps TRBD2 as D (6 bases). Trimming cost V 1 base and J 2 bases, with 10 bases left between them. The CDR3 sequence is 15 residues long. CDR1 and CDR2 from the germline V gene are SEHNR and FQNEAQ (reference sequence). Here the CDR3 reads CASSLDAGPTDTQYF. CDR3 sequence (DNA): TGTGCCAGCAGCTTAGATGCGGGGCCCACAGATACGCAGTATTTT.

This clone was seen once. This chain joins TRBV18 and TRBJ2-7; 11 bases agree with TRBD2. This CDR3 has 15 residues. J lost 2 bases, V lost 3 bases, and 3 bases had no gene match. In germline, CDR1 is KGHSH, CDR2 LQKENI. As DNA, the CDR3 is TGTGCCAGCTCACCTACTAGCGGGAGTCCCTACGAGCAGTACTTC. Protein product: CASSPTSGSPYEQYF.

The chain employs TRBV6-5 and TRBJ1-1; D call uncertain. The CDR3 is made up of 14 amino acids. CDR1 MNHEY and CDR2 SVGAGI come from the germline V gene. Trimming shortened V by 1 base and J by 7 bases, and 13 bases separated the two germline ends. The DNA for the CDR3 is TGTGCCAGCAGTTACTTACCCACAGTGAGTGAAGCTTTCTTT. This translates into CASSYLPTVSEAFF.

The V call is TRBV5-6, the J call TRBJ1-3; D gene uncertain. The CDR3 covers 15 residues. Germline loops: CDR1 SGHDT, CDR2 YYEEEE. Trimming took off 4 bases at V and 4 bases at J, with 15 bases between the two ends. CDR3 in amino acids: CASSRDGLQGNTIYF. CDR3 sequence (DNA): TGTGCCAGCAGCCGCGACGGACTCCAAGGAAACACCATATATTTT.

The J gene is TRBJ1-1, the V gene TRBV4-1; TRBD1 is a possible D gene (6 bases). Germline-derived CDR1 and CDR2 are MGHRA and YSYEKL. The CDR3 covers 12 residues. V was trimmed by 5 bases and J by 8 bases, leaving 12 bases between them. Here the CDR3 reads CASSTGGREAFF. Here the CDR3 DNA reads TGCGCCAGCAGCACGGGGGGCAGGGAAGCTTTCTTT.

This clone was observed once. This may stem from a read error, because a much larger clone lies one nucleotide away. The J gene is TRBJ1-5, the V gene TRBV6-6; no firm D call. The CDR3 has 15 amino acids. V shed 2 bases and J shed 5 bases, with 13 bases lying between them. Germline V gene sequence: CDR1 MNHNY, CDR2 SVGAGI (reference sequence). CDR3 DNA sequence: TGTGCCAGCAGTTACGTGGGCAGAGAATATCAGCCCCAGCATTTT. It is translated as CASSYVGREYQPQHF.

This clone appeared a few times. The CDR3: CSVSTGGWGSYEQYF. CDR3 coding DNA: TGCAGCGTTTCTACAGGGGGCTGGGGCTCCTACGAGCAGTACTTC. This chain joins TRBV29-1 and TRBJ2-7, with 9 bases identical to TRBD1. CDR3 size: 15 residues. Germline V gene data show CDR1 as SQVTM and CDR2 as ANQGSEA. The ends lost 5 bases at V and 0 bases at J; junction bases unmatched: 8.

The chain links TRBV27 to TRBJ1-2; possibly TRBD1 for D (5 bases). The CDR3 loop spans 17 amino acids. Germline values: CDR1 MNHEY, CDR2 SMNVEV (reference sequence). V was shortened by 0 bases and J by 8 bases, with 22 bases between the two germline ends. The CDR3 loop reads CASSLSGRAHLRGGYTF. The CDR3 DNA reads as TGTGCCAGCAGTTTATCCGGCAGGGCCCATCTTAGGGGCGGCTACACCTTC.

The chain employs TRBV6-6 and TRBJ1-1; unclear D gene. Germline values: CDR1 MNHNY, CDR2 SVGAGI (reference sequence). This CDR3 spans 12 amino acids. The germline V and J ends were trimmed by 2 bases and 3 bases, with 4 bases remaining between them. DNA for the CDR3: TGTGCCAGCAGTTACCGGGACACTGAAGCTTTCTTT. Translation gives CASSYRDTEAFF.

This clone came up once. The chain uses TRBV28 and TRBJ1-4; 9 bases line up with TRBD1. CDR1 MDHEN and CDR2 SYDVKM come from the germline V gene. Unmatched junction bases numbered 11, after V lost 4 bases and J lost 5 bases. The CDR3 has 17 residues. The CDR3 loop is CASSSPSTGTGNEKLFF. The CDR3 nucleotides are TGTGCCAGCAGTTCGCCCTCCACCGGGACAGGGAATGAAAAACTGTTTTTT.

This sequence joins TRBV3-1 (or the pseudogene TRBV3-2) and TRBJ1-5; D not resolved. V was pared by 4 bases and J by 9 bases, with 13 bases between. CDR3 length: 13 residues. CDR1 and CDR2 (germline): LGHDT, YNNKEL (reference sequence). The CDR3 reads CASSPSPSTPQHF. The CDR3 DNA is TGTGCCAGCAGCCCGTCCCCATCTACGCCCCAGCATTTT.

This rearrangement joins TRBV9 to TRBJ2-1, with 10 bases identical to TRBD2. V gave up 2 bases and J gave up 10 bases; unmatched junction bases: 12. Germline V gives CDR1 SGDLS, CDR2 YYNGEE. CDR3 length: 16 amino acids. CDR3 bases: TGTGCCAGCAGCGTTCCTTCAGCGGGAGGGCCGTGGGAGCAGTTCTTC. Translated, it gives CASSVPSAGGPWEQFF.